This T cell receptor beta chain was captured in a study of OX40 agonist ivuxolimab in advanced cancers. For the study at large: Of the patients, three showed partial responses, one with hepatocellular carcinoma and two with cutaneous melanoma.

The CDR3 runs to 14 residues. Looked up from germline, CDR1 is SGHRS and CDR2 is YFSETQ. J gave up 6 bases and V 0 bases, and 6 bases lay outside the gene matches. Autoimmune disease history or systemic immunosuppression excluded patients. Here immunoSEQ multiplex PCR was the method, and the copy in TCRdb shows in-frame clones only, minus some. The table has 65,000 or so clones, more than 80% seen once. Here the sequenced sample was CD4+ or CD8+ T cells sorted from blood, taken in a trial of the OX40 agonist ivuxolimab. The chain recombines TRBV5-1 with TRBJ2-7; 7 positions agree with TRBD1. The origin of this receptor is an adult with an advanced solid tumor such as melanoma, head and neck, liver or kidney cancer. The CDR3 sequence is CASSLAATGTEQYF. The CDR3 bases are TGCGCCAGCAGCTTGGCTGCGACAGGGACCGAGCAGTACTTC. Drawing the rest from reference TRBV5-1 and TRBJ2-7, the complete variable domain is KAGVTQTPRYLIKTRGQQVTLSCSPISGHRSVSWYQQTPGQGLQFLFEYFSETQRNKGNFPGRFSGRQFSNSRSEMNVSTLELGDSALYLCASSLAATGTEQYFGPGTRLTVT.